These 27 T cell receptor beta chains originate from one sample sequenced in a study of long-term antiretroviral therapy in people with HIV. The immunoSEQ assay was v3.0, run at survey level. The assay was immunoSEQ multiplex PCR, and TCRdb's table has in-frame clones only and misses some. The sample holds about 24,000 clones, over 85% seen once. The sample here was unsorted PBMCs, taken about 4.9 years after starting antiretroviral therapy. These receptor sequences come from a woman aged 50 to 60 with HIV.

The gene calls are TRBV2 and TRBJ2-1; D possibly corresponds to TRBD2 (6 bases). This CDR3 has 15 amino acids. Germline CDR1 and CDR2: SNHLY and FYNNEI. Trimming left V 8 bases short and J 0 bases short, with 14 bases between. This CDR3 is CASQGGAGSYNEQFF. Here the CDR3 DNA reads TGTGCCAGCCAAGGAGGGGCTGGCTCCTACAATGAGCAGTTCTTC.

The V and J genes are TRBV19 and TRBJ2-7, with 7 bases aligning to TRBD1. CDR1 and CDR2 (germline): LNHDA, SQIVND (reference sequence). CDR3 length: 14 amino acids. V gave up 1 base and J gave up 6 bases; unmatched junction bases: 6. CDR3 region: CASSIGGTVAEQYF. CDR3 nucleotides: TGTGCCAGTAGTATAGGGGGGACAGTAGCCGAGCAGTACTTC.

The genes are TRBV7-9 and TRBJ2-1; 11 bases match TRBD1. The CDR3 runs 15 residues. The germline V gene encodes CDR1 SEHNR and CDR2 FQNEAQ (reference sequence). V lost 6 bases to trimming and J lost 6 bases; unmatched junction nucleotides: 7. In nucleotides, the CDR3 is TGTGCCAGCAGTTACCGGGACAGGGGGGTCAATGAGCAGTTCTTC. Translating gives CASSYRDRGVNEQFF.

J is TRBJ1-5 and V is TRBV6-5; maybe TRBD1 (6 bases). Per the germline V gene, CDR1 is MNHEY and CDR2 is SVGAGI. CDR3 length: 16 residues. V lost 2 bases, J lost 0 bases, and 11 bases lay in between. The CDR3: CASSYGGHSSNQPQHF. In nucleotides, the CDR3 is TGTGCCAGCAGTTACGGGGGACACTCTAGCAATCAGCCCCAGCATTTT.

The chain is built from TRBV11-3 and TRBJ2-1, with D tentatively TRBD1 (6 bases). This CDR3 has 14 residues. Deletions cut 1 base from V and 2 bases from J, with 6 bases between. Germline lookup yields CDR1 SGHNT and CDR2 YENEEA. This chain's CDR3 is CASSLGQAYNEQFF. CDR3 bases: TGTGCCAGCAGCTTAGGACAGGCCTACAATGAGCAGTTCTTC.

The chain couples TRBV6-4 to TRBJ2-3; D unclear. The CDR3 has 15 residues. Trimming cost V 2 bases and J 3 bases, with 12 bases left between them. Germline loops: CDR1 MRHNA, CDR2 SNTAGT. The CDR3 spells CASSDGGFETDTQYF. CDR3 sequence (DNA): TGTGCCAGCAGTGACGGCGGCTTCGAGACAGATACGCAGTATTTT.

This chain links TRBV2 with TRBJ2-3, with 11 nucleotides matching TRBD1. This CDR3 is built from 21 residues. The germline V gene encodes CDR1 SNHLY and CDR2 FYNNEI. Losses at the gene ends were 6 bases for V and 4 bases for J; bases not matched to a gene: 24. CDR3 bases: TGTGCCAGCAGCCCGGCCCTCGGGACAGGGGGAAGCTCGTTTTCTTCAGATACGCAGTATTTT. Protein: CASSPALGTGGSSFSSDTQYF. The variable domain in full, with the rest retrieved from reference TRBV2 and TRBJ2-3, is EPEVTQTPSHQVTQMGQEVILRCVPISNHLYFYWYRQILGQKVEFLVSFYNNEISEKSEIFDDQFSVERPDGSNFTLKIRSTKLEDSAMYFCASSPALGTGGSSFSSDTQYFGPGTRLTVL.

CDR3: CAISEWGSGANVLTF. The CDR3, as DNA: TGTGCCATCAGTGAATGGGGATCTGGGGCCAACGTCCTGACTTTC. The chain carries TRBV10-3 and TRBJ2-6; D ambiguous. The ends were cut back, 3 bases at V and 1 base at J, with 7 bases in the middle. This CDR3 is built from 15 residues. Germline CDR1 ENHRY, CDR2 SYGVKD.

This clone was observed once. The chain uses TRBV19 and TRBJ1-5; no clear D. The CDR3 is 13 amino acids. V lost 5 bases and J 4 bases, leaving 9 bases between the germline ends. Germline lookup yields CDR1 LNHDA and CDR2 SQIVND (reference sequence). CDR3 protein: CASSPQDNQPQHF. CDR3 nucleotide sequence: TGTGCCAGTAGTCCCCAAGATAATCAGCCCCAGCATTTT.

The chain joins TRBV7-9 to TRBJ2-7; the D is unclear. CDR3 size: 12 residues. Looked up from germline, CDR1 is SEHNR and CDR2 is FQNEAQ (reference sequence). Trimming cost V 2 bases and J 6 bases, with 8 bases left between them. The CDR3, as DNA: TGTGCCAGCAGCTTATCTTGGGGCGAGCAGTACTTC. Protein sequence: CASSLSWGEQYF.

The rearrangement joins TRBV6-5 to TRBJ1-5; D unclear. This CDR3 comprises 14 residues. V dropped 5 bases and J dropped 5 bases, with 13 bases sitting between them. The germline V gene has CDR1 MNHEY and CDR2 SVGAGI. The CDR3 bases are TGTGCCAGCAGTCCAGGTGGCGGGTATCAGCCCCAGCATTTT. Translated, it gives CASSPGGGYQPQHF.

This clone was seen just once. The rearrangement joins TRBV5-1 to TRBJ2-1, with TRBD2 matching over 9 bases. V dropped 7 bases and J dropped 0; count of bases not matched to a gene: 5. Germline loops: CDR1 SGHRS, CDR2 YFSETQ. The CDR3 is made up of 15 amino acids. This CDR3 is CASRVSGSSYNEQFF. CDR3 DNA: TGCGCCAGCCGGGTTAGCGGGAGCTCCTACAATGAGCAGTTCTTC.

The rearrangement uses TRBV28 and TRBJ1-2; 9 bases are a match to TRBD1. Germline CDR1 is MDHEN and CDR2 is SYDVKM. The ends lost 3 bases at V and 8 bases at J; junction bases unmatched: 10. There are 15 residues in the CDR3. The CDR3 protein is CASSFGSTGGSGYTF. The DNA of the CDR3 is TGTGCCAGCAGTTTTGGATCTACAGGGGGCTCGGGCTACACCTTC.

The rearrangement links TRBV7-9 to TRBJ2-1; D call uncertain. V gave up 4 bases and J gave up 8 bases, with 9 bases separating them. This CDR3 spans 12 amino acids. Germline CDR1 is SEHNR and CDR2 is FQNEAQ (reference sequence). The CDR3 DNA reads as TGTGCCAGCAGCTCGCTGATGGATGAGCAGTTCTTC. It codes for CASSSLMDEQFF.

The chain is built from TRBV4-2 and TRBJ2-5, with 7 positions matching TRBD2. This CDR3 region has 17 residues. CDR1 and CDR2 (germline): LGHNA, YNFKEQ. With 0 bases clipped from V and 4 bases from J, the junction kept 11 bases outside the gene matches. The CDR3 protein is CASSQDGGRDFGETQYF. For the CDR3, the DNA is TGTGCCAGCAGCCAAGATGGGGGGAGGGACTTCGGAGAGACCCAGTACTTC.

The V and J genes are TRBV27 and TRBJ1-3; D remains ambiguous. The V end was cut by 8 bases, the J end by 2 bases, with 13 bases between. CDR1 is MNHEY, CDR2 SMNVEV, per germline (reference sequence). There are 14 residues in the CDR3. The CDR3 nucleotides read TGTGCCAGCCATGCGGTGGGCACTGGAAACACCATATATTTT. Amino acid sequence: CASHAVGTGNTIYF.

DNA of the CDR3: TGTGCCACCTCTAGCCTCAGCTCCTACAATGAGCAGTTCTTC. This encodes CATSSLSSYNEQFF. This chain links TRBV15 with TRBJ2-1; maybe TRBD2 (5 bases). Germline V gives CDR1 LNHNV, CDR2 YYDKDF (reference sequence). Trimming took 8 bases from V and 0 from J, leaving 11 bases between them. CDR3 length: 14 amino acids.

This chain connects TRBV29-1 to TRBJ1-2; no reliable D call. The germline V gene has CDR1 SQVTM and CDR2 ANQGSEA. The CDR3 is 11 amino acids. V was trimmed by 5 bases and J by 7 bases, leaving 11 bases between them. The CDR3 protein is CSVFSQAGYTF. CDR3 nucleotide sequence: TGCAGCGTTTTTTCCCAGGCTGGCTACACCTTC.

V usage is TRBV9 and J usage is TRBJ2-6, with D perhaps matching TRBD1 or TRBD2 (5 bases each). Germline V gene data show CDR1 as SGDLS and CDR2 as YYNGEE. Trimming took off 3 bases at V and 0 bases at J, with 13 bases between the two ends. The CDR3 loop spans 17 amino acids. This CDR3 reads CASSAGFGGSGANVLTF. DNA of the CDR3: TGTGCCAGCAGCGCAGGTTTTGGGGGCTCTGGGGCCAACGTCCTGACTTTC.

This clone was detected once. The chain recombines TRBV28 with TRBJ2-3, with 9 bases lining up with TRBD1. CDR1 MDHEN and CDR2 SYDVKM come from the germline V gene. This CDR3 has 15 amino acids. Trimming cost V 5 bases and J 3 bases; bases outside gene matches: 6. CDR3 sequence reads: CASSPGTGRTDTQYF. DNA for the CDR3: TGTGCCAGCAGTCCGGGGACAGGGAGAACAGATACGCAGTATTTT.

The chain recombines TRBV9 with TRBJ2-1; 13 nucleotides align to TRBD2. J was trimmed by 6 bases and V by 2 bases; bases with no gene match: 8. Germline lookup yields CDR1 SGDLS and CDR2 YYNGEE. The CDR3 runs to 17 residues. CDR3 nucleotide sequence: TGTGCCAGCAGCGTGGGACTAGCGGGGCCCCAGAGCAATGAGCAGTTCTTC. Its translation is CASSVGLAGPQSNEQFF.

This rearrangement joins TRBV9 to TRBJ2-7, with a weak D call TRBD1 (5 bases). Trimming took off 1 base at V and 7 bases at J, with 12 bases between the two ends. The CDR3 is 13 amino acids. Looked up from germline, CDR1 is SGDLS and CDR2 is YYNGEE. DNA of the CDR3: TGTGCCAGCAGCGTACTCTCAGGGAATGAGCAGTACTTC. This translates into CASSVLSGNEQYF.

The chain carries TRBV4-3 and TRBJ1-2, with D maybe TRBD1 (5 bases). The germline V and J ends were trimmed by 0 bases and 1 base, with 9 bases remaining between them. CDR3 length: 15 residues. The germline V gene has CDR1 LGHNA and CDR2 YSLEER. The chain's CDR3 is CASSQDWDDNYGYTF. CDR3 in DNA: TGCGCCAGCAGCCAAGATTGGGACGATAACTATGGCTACACCTTC.

The chain uses TRBV6-1 and TRBJ2-4, with 9 bases aligning to TRBD1. The V and J ends lost 1 base and 6 bases, in that order; junction bases with no gene match: 4. The CDR3 covers 15 residues. Germline V gene lookup returns CDR1 MNHNS and CDR2 SASEGT. CDR3 in DNA: TGTGCCAGCAGTGAAGATGGGACAGGGTTAAACATTCAGTACTTC. Translated: CASSEDGTGLNIQYF.

The V call is TRBV9, the J call TRBJ1-1, with D possibly being TRBD1 (6 bases). The germline gives CDR1 SGDLS, CDR2 YYNGEE. The CDR3 has 16 residues. V was pared by 4 bases and J by 2 bases, with 18 bases between. CDR3 nucleotides: TGTGCCAGCAGCCCGGGTTTGGGGACACCAAACACTGAAGCTTTCTTT. Its protein product is CASSPGLGTPNTEAFF.

The DNA for the CDR3 is TGTGCCAGTAGCACCTTAGGCGGGGCTATGAACACTGAAGCTTTCTTT. It encodes CASSTLGGAMNTEAFF. The chain uses TRBV19 and TRBJ1-1; D may be TRBD1 (5 bases). V was trimmed by 6 bases and J by 0 bases, leaving 17 bases between them. The CDR3 covers 16 residues. The V gene's germline CDR1 is LNHDA and CDR2 SQIVND (reference sequence).

This clone was picked up one time. The V gene is TRBV7-2, the J gene TRBJ2-7; a possible D gene is TRBD1 (6 bases). The CDR3 is 14 residues long. Trimming cost V 5 bases and J 6 bases, with 17 bases left between them. Germline-derived CDR1 and CDR2 are SGHTA and FQGNSA. As DNA, the CDR3 is TGTGCCAGCAGCGAAGGGACAACCGTTCGCGAGCAGTACTTC. Translating it yields CASSEGTTVREQYF.